This TCR beta chain was sequenced during a study of blood T cells in healthy people across ages. Study summary: T cells yielded about one barcoded beta molecule per two cells through template switching.

Comments on this clonotype: No antigen is known for it.

Study conclusions and caveats: Greater diversity and more naive CD4+ cells were seen in long-lived donors than in aged donors. Because donor CMV status was unknown, expanded clonotype changes were possibly confounded.

PCR was performed a second time for roughly 7 to 11 cycles using a sample-barcoded 5' primer and a J-beta primer mix. Every cDNA molecule bore a tag from a template-switch adaptor containing 12 random nucleotides. TCRdb re-analysed the 5' RACE reads in MiXCR, keeping a single row per CDR3 protein. The sample carries 850,000 to 1,300,000 distinct CDR3 sequences, 45% recorded once. Trimming at V came to 6 bases and at J to 6 bases, leaving 5 bases not matched to a gene. CDR1 and CDR2 from the germline V gene are DFQATT and SNEGSKA (reference sequence). The CDR3 extends over 12 amino acids. This sequence joins TRBV20-1 and TRBJ1-5; 7 bases align to TRBD1. Material: blood. The origin of this receptor is a woman between 55 and 75 years old in good health. CDR3 DNA: TGCAGTGCAATTGCAGGGGGTCAGCCCCAGCATTTT. Its translation is CSAIAGGQPQHF.